One TCR beta chain is described in this entry. These data belong to a study of control samples from healthy donors and cancer patients. Repertoires were generated with immunoSEQ multiplex PCR, while TCRdb's copy carries only in-frame clones and drops some. The sample consists of fewer than 15,000 clones, roughly 71% of them appearing once. The sequencing sample was made of formalin-fixed, paraffin-embedded tissue. The receptor's source is a male donor with melanoma.

This CDR3 is CASSKVDRVGRPGELFF. The CDR3 bases are TGTGCCAGCAGCAAAGTTGACAGGGTTGGGCGGCCCGGGGAGCTGTTTTTT. The genes are TRBV21-1 and TRBJ2-2; the tabulated D call, TRBD1, remains unverified against the DNA. TRBV21-1 is a listed pseudogene. There are 17 residues in the CDR3.